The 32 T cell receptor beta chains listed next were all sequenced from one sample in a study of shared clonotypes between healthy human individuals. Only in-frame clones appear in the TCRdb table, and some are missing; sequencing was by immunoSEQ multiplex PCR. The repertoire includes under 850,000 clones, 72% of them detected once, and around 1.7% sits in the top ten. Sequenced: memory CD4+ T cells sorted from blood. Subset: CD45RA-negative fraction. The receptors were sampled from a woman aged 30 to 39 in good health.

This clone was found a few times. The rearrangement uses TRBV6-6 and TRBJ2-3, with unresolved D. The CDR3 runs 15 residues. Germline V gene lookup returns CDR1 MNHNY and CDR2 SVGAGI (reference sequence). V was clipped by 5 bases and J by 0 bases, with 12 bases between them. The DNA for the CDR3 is TGTGCCAGCAGTCAGAGCGAAACTAGCACAGATACGCAGTATTTT. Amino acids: CASSQSETSTDTQYF.

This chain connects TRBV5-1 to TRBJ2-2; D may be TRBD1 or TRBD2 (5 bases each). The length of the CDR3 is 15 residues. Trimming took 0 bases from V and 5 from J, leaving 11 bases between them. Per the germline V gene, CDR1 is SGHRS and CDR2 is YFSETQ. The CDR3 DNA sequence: TGCGCCAGCAGCTTGGCGGGACCGGGAACCGGGGAGCTGTTTTTT. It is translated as CASSLAGPGTGELFF. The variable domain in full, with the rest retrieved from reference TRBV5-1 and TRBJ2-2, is KAGVTQTPRYLIKTRGQQVTLSCSPISGHRSVSWYQQTPGQGLQFLFEYFSETQRNKGNFPGRFSGRQFSNSRSEMNVSTLELGDSALYLCASSLAGPGTGELFFGEGSRLTVL.

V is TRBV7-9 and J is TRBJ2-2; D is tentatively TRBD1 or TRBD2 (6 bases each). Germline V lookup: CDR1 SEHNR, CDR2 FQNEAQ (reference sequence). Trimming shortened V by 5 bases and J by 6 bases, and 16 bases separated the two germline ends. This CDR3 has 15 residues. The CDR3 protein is CASSAGHRVPGELFF. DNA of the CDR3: TGTGCCAGCAGCGCGGGACACCGGGTCCCCGGGGAGCTGTTTTTT.

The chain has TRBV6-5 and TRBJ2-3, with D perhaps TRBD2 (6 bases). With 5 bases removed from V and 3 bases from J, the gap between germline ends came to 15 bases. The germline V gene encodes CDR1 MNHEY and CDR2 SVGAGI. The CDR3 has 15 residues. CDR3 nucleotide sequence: TGTGCCAGCAGTAAACGGGAGTACCGAACAGATACGCAGTATTTT. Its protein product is CASSKREYRTDTQYF.

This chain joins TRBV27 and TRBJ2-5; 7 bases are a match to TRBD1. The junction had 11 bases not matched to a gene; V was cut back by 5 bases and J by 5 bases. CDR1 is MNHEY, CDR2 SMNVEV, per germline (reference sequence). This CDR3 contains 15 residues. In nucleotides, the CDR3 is TGTGCCAGCAGTCGGTTCTCGGCAGGGGGTGAGACCCAGTACTTC. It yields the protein CASSRFSAGGETQYF.

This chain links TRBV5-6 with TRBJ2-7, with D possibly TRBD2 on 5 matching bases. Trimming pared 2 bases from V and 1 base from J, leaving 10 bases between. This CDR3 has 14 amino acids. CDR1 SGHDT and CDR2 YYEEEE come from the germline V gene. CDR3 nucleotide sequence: TGTGCCAGCAGCTTTGGGAGACTATCCTACGAGCAGTACTTC. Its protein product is CASSFGRLSYEQYF.

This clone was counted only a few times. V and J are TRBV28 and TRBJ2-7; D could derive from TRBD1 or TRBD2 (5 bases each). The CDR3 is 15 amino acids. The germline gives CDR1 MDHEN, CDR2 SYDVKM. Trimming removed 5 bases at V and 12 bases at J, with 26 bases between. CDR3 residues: CASSPRRGTGSVPYF. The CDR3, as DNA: TGTGCCAGCAGTCCGAGGCGAGGGACGGGGTCGGTTCCGTACTTC.

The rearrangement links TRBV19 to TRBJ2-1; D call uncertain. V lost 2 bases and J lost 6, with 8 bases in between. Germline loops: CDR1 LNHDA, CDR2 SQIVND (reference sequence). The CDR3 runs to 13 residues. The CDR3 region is CASSIKPTNEQFF. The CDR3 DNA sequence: TGTGCCAGTAGTATAAAGCCCACCAATGAGCAGTTCTTC.

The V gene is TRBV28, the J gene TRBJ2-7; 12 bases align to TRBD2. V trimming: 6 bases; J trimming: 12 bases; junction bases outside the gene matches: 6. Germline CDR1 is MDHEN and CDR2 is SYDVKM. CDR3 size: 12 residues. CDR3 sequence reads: CASSLGLAGSYF. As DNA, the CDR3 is TGTGCCAGCAGCCTTGGACTAGCGGGATCGTACTTC.

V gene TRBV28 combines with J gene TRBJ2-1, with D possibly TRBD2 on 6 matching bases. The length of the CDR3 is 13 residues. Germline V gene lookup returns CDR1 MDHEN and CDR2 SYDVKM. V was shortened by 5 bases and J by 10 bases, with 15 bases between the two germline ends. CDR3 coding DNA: TGTGCCAGCAGTACCCCGAGGAGCGGGGAGCAGTTCTTC. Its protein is CASSTPRSGEQFF.

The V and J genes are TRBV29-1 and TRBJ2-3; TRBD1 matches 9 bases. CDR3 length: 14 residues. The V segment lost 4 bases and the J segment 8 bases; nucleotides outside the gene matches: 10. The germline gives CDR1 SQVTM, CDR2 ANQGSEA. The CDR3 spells CSVVGDRELGTQYF. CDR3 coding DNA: TGCAGCGTTGTAGGGGACAGGGAGTTGGGTACGCAGTATTTT.

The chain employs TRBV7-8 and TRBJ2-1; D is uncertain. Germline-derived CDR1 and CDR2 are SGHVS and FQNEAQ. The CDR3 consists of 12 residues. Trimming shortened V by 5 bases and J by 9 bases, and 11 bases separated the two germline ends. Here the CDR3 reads CASSANYGEQFF. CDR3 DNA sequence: TGTGCCAGCAGCGCGAACTACGGTGAGCAGTTCTTC.

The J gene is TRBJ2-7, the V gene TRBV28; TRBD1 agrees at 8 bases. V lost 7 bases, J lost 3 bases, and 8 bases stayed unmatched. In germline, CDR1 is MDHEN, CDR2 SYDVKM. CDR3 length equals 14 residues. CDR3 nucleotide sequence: TGTGCCAGCAACCCCTCGGACAGGGACTACGAGCAGTACTTC. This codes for CASNPSDRDYEQYF.

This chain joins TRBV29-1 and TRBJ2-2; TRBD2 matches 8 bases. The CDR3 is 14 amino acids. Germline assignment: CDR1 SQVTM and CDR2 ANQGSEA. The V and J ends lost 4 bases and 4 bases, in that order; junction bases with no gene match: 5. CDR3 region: CSVAGGTFTGELFF. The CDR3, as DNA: TGCAGCGTTGCGGGGGGGACATTCACCGGGGAGCTGTTTTTT.

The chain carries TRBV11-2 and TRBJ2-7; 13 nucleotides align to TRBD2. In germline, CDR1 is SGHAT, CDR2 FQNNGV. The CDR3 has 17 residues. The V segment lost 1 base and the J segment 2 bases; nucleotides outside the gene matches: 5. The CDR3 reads CASSLAPGTSGTYEQYF. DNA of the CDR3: TGTGCCAGCAGCTTAGCCCCAGGGACTAGCGGGACCTACGAGCAGTACTTC.

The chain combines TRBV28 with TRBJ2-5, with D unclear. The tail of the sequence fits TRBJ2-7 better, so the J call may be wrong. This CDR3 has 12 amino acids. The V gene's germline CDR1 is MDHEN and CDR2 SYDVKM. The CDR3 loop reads CASSGNNYEQYF. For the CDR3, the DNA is TGTGCCAGCAGTGGGAATAACTACGAGCAGTACTTC.

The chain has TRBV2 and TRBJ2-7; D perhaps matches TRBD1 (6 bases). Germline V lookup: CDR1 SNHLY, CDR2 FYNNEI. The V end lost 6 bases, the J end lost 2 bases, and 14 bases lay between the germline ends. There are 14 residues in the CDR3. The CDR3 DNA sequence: TGTGCCAGCAGGGAACGGACAGCAGCCTACGAGCAGTACTTC. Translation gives CASRERTAAYEQYF. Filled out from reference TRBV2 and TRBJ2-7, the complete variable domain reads EPEVTQTPSHQVTQMGQEVILRCVPISNHLYFYWYRQILGQKVEFLVSFYNNEISEKSEIFDDQFSVERPDGSNFTLKIRSTKLEDSAMYFCASRERTAAYEQYFGPGTRLTVT.

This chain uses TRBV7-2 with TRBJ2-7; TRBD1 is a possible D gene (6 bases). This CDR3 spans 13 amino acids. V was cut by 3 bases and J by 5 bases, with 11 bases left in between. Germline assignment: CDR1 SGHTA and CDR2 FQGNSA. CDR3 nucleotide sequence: TGTGCCAGCAGCTTTAACAGGGAACACGAGCAGTACTTC. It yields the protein CASSFNREHEQYF.

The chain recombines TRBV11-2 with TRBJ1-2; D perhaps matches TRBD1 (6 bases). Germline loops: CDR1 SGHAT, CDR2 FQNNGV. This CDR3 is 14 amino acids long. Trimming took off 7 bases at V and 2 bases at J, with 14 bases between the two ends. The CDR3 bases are TGTGCCAGCACTAACCTCGGACAGAACTATGGCTACACCTTC. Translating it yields CASTNLGQNYGYTF.

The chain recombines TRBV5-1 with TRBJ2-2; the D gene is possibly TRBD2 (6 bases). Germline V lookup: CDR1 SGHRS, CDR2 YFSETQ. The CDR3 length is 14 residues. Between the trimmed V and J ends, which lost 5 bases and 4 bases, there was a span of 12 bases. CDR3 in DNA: TGCGCCAGCAGAGGCATCGGGAGCACCGGGGAGCTGTTTTTT. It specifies CASRGIGSTGELFF.

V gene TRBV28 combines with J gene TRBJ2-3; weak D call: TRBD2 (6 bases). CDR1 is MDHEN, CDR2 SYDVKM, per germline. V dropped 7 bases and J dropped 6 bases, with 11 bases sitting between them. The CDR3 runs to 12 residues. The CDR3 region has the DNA TGTGCCAGCACCCTGGGGAGGGATACGCAGTATTTT. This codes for CASTLGRDTQYF.

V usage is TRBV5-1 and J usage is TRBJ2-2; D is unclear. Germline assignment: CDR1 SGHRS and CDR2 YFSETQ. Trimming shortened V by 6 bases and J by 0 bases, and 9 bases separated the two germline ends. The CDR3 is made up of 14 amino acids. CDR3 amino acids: CASTPPTNTGELFF. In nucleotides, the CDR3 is TGCGCCAGCACTCCCCCCACGAACACCGGGGAGCTGTTTTTT.

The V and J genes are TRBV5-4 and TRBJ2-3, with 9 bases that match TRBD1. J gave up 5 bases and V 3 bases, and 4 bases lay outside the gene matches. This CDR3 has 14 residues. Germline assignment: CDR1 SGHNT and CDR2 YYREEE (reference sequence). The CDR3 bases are TGTGCCAGCAGCTCGGACAGGGGACGAGATACGCAGTATTTT. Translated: CASSSDRGRDTQYF.

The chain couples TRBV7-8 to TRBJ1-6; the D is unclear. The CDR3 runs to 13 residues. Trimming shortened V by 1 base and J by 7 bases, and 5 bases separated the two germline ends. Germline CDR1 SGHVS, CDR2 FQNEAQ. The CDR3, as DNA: TGTGCCAGCAGCTTAGGGGCAAATTCACCCCTCCACTTT. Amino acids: CASSLGANSPLHF.

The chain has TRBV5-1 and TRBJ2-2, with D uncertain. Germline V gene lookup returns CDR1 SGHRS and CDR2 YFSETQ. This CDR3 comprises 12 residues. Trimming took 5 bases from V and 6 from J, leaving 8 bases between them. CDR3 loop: CASSEPPGELFF. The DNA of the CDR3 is TGCGCCAGCAGTGAGCCGCCCGGGGAGCTGTTTTTT.

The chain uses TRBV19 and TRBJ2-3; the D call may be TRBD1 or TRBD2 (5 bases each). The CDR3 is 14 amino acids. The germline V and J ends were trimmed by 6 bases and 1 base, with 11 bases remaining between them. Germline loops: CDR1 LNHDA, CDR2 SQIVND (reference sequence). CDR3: CASRQTGRTDTQYF. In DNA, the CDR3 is TGTGCCAGTAGACAAACGGGACGCACAGATACGCAGTATTTT. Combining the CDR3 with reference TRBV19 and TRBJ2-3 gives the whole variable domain DGGITQSPKYLFRKEGQNVTLSCEQNLNHDAMYWYRQDPGQGLRLIYYSQIVNDFQKGDIAEGYSVSREKKESFPLTVTSAQKNPTAFYLCASRQTGRTDTQYFGPGTRLTVL.

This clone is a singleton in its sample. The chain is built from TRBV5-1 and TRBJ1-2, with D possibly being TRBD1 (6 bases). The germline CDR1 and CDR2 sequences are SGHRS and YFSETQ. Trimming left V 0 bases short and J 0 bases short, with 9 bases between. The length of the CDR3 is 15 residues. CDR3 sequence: CASSLEGGSNYGYTF. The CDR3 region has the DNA TGCGCCAGCAGCTTGGAAGGGGGTTCTAACTATGGCTACACCTTC.

The CDR3 DNA reads as TGTGCCAGCAGCTTGGCGGAGCCCCTGAACTCTGGAAACACCATATATTTT. It translates to CASSLAEPLNSGNTIYF. The chain carries TRBV7-8 and TRBJ1-3, with D unclear. Germline V gives CDR1 SGHVS, CDR2 FQNEAQ. The CDR3 is 17 amino acids. The V end was cut by 3 bases, the J end by 0 bases, with 15 bases between.

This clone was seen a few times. The CDR3: CASSLGQGAPALGYGYTF. The DNA for the CDR3 is TGTGCCAGCAGCTTGGGACAGGGGGCGCCGGCACTCGGGTATGGCTACACCTTC. The V call is TRBV7-6, the J call TRBJ1-2; 12 bases map to TRBD1. CDR3 length: 18 amino acids. Germline values: CDR1 SGHVS, CDR2 FNYEAQ. V lost 3 bases to trimming and J lost 5 bases; unmatched junction nucleotides: 13.

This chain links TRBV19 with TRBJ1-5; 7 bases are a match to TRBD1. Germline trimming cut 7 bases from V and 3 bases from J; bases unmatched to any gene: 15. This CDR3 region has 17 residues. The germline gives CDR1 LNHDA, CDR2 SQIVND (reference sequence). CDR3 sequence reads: CASIPSPTGYVNQPQHF. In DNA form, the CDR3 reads TGTGCCAGTATTCCATCTCCGACAGGGTATGTCAATCAGCCCCAGCATTTT.

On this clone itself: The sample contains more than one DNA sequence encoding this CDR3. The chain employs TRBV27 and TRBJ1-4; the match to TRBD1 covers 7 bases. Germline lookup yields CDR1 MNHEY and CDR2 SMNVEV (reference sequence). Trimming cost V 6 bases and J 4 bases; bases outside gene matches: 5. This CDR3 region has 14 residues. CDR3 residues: CASRKQGINEKLFF. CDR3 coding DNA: TGTGCCAGCAGAAAACAGGGGATTAATGAAAAACTGTTTTTT.

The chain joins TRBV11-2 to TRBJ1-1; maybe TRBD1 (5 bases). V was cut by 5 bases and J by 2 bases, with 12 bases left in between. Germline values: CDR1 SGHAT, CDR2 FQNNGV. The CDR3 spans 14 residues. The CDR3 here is CASSQGLTNTEAFF. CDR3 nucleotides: TGTGCCAGCAGCCAGGGACTGACAAACACTGAAGCTTTCTTT.